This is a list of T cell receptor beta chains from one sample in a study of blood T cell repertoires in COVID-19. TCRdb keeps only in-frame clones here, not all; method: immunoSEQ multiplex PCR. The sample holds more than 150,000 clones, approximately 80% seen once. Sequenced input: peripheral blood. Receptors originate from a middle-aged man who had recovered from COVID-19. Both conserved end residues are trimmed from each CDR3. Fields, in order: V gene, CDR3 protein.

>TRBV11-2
ASSLTGTYNEQF
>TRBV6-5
ASFPENIQY
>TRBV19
ASSIGRVQPQH
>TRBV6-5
ASSYQTGGGTEAF
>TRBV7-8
ASSLVGTGRSRSPLY
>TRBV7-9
ASSLTSGVTGELF
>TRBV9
ASSRLAGGMDEQF
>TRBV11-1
ASSLAGTGDGYT
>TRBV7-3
ASSSGGRRQETQY
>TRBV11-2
ASSLVLRSSYNSPLH
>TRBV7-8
ASSPRGLGGSYEQY
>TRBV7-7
ASSLGDRDEQF
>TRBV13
ASSLQGWNTEAF
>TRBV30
AWRGGRGGFTDTQY
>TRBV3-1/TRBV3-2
ASSNQGVGGRLVGNQPQH
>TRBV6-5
ASTPRRLGNEQF